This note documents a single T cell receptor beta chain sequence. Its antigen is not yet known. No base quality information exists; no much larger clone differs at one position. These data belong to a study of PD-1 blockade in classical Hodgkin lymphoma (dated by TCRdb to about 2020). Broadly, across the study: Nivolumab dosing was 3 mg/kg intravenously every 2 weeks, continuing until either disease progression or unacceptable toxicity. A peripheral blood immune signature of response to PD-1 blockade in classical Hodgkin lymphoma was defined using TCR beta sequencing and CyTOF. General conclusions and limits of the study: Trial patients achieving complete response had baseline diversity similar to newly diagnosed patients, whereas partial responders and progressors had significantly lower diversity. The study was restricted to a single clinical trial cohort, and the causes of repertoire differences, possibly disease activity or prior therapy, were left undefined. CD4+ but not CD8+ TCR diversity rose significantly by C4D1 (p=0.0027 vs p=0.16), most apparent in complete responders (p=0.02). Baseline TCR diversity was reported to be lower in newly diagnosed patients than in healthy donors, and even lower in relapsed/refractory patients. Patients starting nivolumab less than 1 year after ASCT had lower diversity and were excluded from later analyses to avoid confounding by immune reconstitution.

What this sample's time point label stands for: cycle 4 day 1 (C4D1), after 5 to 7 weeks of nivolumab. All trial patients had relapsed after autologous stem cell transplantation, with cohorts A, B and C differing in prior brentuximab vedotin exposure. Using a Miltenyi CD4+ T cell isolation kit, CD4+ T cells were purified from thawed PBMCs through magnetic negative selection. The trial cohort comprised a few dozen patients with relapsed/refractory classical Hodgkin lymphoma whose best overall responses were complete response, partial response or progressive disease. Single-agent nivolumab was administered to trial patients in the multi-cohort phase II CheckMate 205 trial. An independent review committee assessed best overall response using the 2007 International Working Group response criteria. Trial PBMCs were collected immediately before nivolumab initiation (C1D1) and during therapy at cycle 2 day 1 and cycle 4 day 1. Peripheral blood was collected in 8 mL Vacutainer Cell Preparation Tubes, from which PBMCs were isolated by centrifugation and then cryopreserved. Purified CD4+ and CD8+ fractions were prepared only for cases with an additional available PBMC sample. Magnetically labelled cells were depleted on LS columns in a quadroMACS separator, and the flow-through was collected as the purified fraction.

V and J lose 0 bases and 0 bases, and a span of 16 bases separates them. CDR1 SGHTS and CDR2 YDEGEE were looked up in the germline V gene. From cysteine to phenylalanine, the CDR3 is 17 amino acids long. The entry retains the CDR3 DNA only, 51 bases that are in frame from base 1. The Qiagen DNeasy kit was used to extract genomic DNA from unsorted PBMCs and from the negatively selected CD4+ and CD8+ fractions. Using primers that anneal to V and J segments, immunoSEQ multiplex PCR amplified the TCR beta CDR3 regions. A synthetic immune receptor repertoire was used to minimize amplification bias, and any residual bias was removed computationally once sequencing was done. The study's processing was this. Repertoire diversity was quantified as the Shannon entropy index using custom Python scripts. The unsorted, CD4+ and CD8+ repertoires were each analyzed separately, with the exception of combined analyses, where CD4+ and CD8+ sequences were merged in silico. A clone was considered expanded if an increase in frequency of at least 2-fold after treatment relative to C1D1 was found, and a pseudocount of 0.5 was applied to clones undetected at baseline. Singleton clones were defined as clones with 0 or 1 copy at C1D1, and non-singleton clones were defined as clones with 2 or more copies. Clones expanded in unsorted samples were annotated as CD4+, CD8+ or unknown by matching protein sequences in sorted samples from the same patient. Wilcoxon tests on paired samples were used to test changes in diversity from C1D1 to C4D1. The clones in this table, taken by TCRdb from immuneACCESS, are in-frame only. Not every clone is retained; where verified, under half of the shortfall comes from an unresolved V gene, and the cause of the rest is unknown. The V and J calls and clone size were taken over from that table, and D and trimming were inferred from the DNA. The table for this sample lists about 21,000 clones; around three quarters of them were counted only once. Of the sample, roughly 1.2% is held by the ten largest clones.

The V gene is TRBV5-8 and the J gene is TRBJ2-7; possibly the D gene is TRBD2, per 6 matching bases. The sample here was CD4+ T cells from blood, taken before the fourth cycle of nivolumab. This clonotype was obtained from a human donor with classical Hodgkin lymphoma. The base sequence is TGTGCCAGCAGCTTGGCCCCGGGAGCCTCCAGCTCCTACGAGCAGTACTTC. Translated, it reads CASSLAPGASSSYEQYF. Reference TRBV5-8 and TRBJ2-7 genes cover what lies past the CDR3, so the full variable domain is EAGVTQSPTHLIKTRGQQATLRCSPISGHTSVYWYQQALGLGLQFLLWYDEGEERNRGNFPPRFSGRQFPNYSSELNVNALELEDSALYLCASSLAPGASSSYEQYFGPGTRLTVT.